These 26 T cell receptor beta chains were all obtained from the same sample, sequenced in a study of blood T cells in healthy people across ages. For the second PCR, which ran for 7 to 11 cycles, a sample-barcoded 5' primer and a J-beta primer mix were used. TCRdb itself ran the 5' RACE reads through MiXCR, one entry per CDR3 protein. The data contain about 830,000 distinct CDR3 sequences, about 62% of them singletons. The sequenced sample was blood. These receptors all stem from a man younger than 40 in good health.

The V and J genes are TRBV7-2 and TRBJ2-7, with D tentatively TRBD2 (6 bases). Germline CDR1 SGHTA, CDR2 FQGNSA. V was cut by 6 bases and J by 2 bases, with 11 bases left in between. CDR3 length equals 13 residues. The CDR3 DNA reads TGTGCCAGCAGACGTAGCGGTACCTACGAGCAGTACTTC. Translation: CASRRSGTYEQYF.

The chain employs TRBV20-1 and TRBJ1-1; no clear D gene. There are 15 residues in the CDR3. Germline V gene sequence: CDR1 DFQATT, CDR2 SNEGSKA (reference sequence). Trimming shortened V by 1 base and J by 3 bases, and 15 bases separated the two germline ends. The CDR3 loop is CSARAVPGEDTEAFF. CDR3 sequence (DNA): TGCAGTGCTAGAGCGGTTCCGGGAGAGGACACTGAAGCTTTCTTT.

Comment on this clonotype: An end of the junction differs from the germline gene, which may be a read error. This chain uses TRBV12-3 or TRBV12-4 with TRBJ2-1, with 7 nucleotides matching TRBD1. The DNA matches TRBJ2-7 better at its end, which makes the J call doubtful. The CDR3 consists of 15 residues. CDR3 bases: TGTGCCAACAGTGCAAACAGGGGTGGGTCTTCCGAGCAGTACTTC. Residues: CANSANRGGSSEQYF.

The chain uses TRBV14 and TRBJ2-1; TRBD2 is a possible D gene (6 bases). The ends were cut back, 3 bases at V and 5 bases at J, with 14 bases in the middle. There are 15 residues in the CDR3. The germline CDR1 and CDR2 sequences are SGHDN and FVKESK. CDR3 sequence (DNA): TGTGCCAGCAGCCAGGCACTAGGAGGGGACAATGAGCAGTTCTTC. It is translated as CASSQALGGDNEQFF.

This clonotype was recorded at least ten times. The chain carries TRBV7-8 and TRBJ1-4; possibly TRBD1 for D (5 bases). This CDR3 contains 15 residues. Germline-derived CDR1 and CDR2 are SGHVS and FQNEAQ. The V gene lost 5 bases and the J gene lost 7 bases, with 17 bases spanning the gap. The CDR3 nucleotides are TGTGCCAGCAGCCCCGGGGCAGGCCCGGGTGAAAAACTGTTTTTT. It encodes CASSPGAGPGEKLFF.

In its sample, this clonotype was seen a few times. The rearrangement uses TRBV7-2 and TRBJ2-1, with D perhaps matching TRBD2 (6 bases). V was trimmed by 7 bases and J by 4 bases, leaving 20 bases between them. CDR3 size: 16 residues. Germline-derived CDR1 and CDR2 are SGHTA and FQGNSA. As DNA, the CDR3 is TGTGCCAGCACCCCAGCGGGCACGCCGGAATACAATGAGCAGTTCTTC. Translation: CASTPAGTPEYNEQFF.

This clonotype has a handful of counts. V gene TRBV4-3 combines with J gene TRBJ2-6; 7 nucleotides align to TRBD2. Germline CDR1 is LGHNA and CDR2 is YSLEER. This CDR3 has 18 amino acids. V trimming: 2 bases; J trimming: 0 bases; junction bases outside the gene matches: 7. CDR3 sequence: CASSQTSGRTSGANVLTF. The CDR3 DNA reads as TGCGCCAGCAGCCAAACTTCCGGGAGGACCTCTGGGGCCAACGTCCTGACTTTC.

The chain is built from TRBV6-1 and TRBJ2-3; D is possibly TRBD1 (6 bases). CDR1 and CDR2 from the germline V gene are MNHNS and SASEGT. CDR3 length: 12 residues. Between the trimmed V and J ends, which lost 8 bases and 4 bases, there was a span of 10 bases. CDR3 region: CASGAGADTQYF. The CDR3, as DNA: TGTGCCAGCGGGGCAGGGGCAGATACGCAGTATTTT.

The rearrangement uses TRBV5-1 and TRBJ2-4; D remains unclear. This CDR3 comprises 14 residues. The V gene lost 0 bases and the J gene lost 2 bases, with 6 bases spanning the gap. CDR1 and CDR2 from the germline V gene are SGHRS and YFSETQ. The CDR3, as DNA: TGCGCCAGCAGCTTGGAGGCTACCAAAAACATTCAGTACTTC. This encodes CASSLEATKNIQYF.

V and J are TRBV7-2 and TRBJ2-4; a possible D gene is TRBD2 (6 bases). The tail of the sequence fits TRBJ2-5 better, so the J call may be wrong. This CDR3 comprises 13 residues. Germline loops: CDR1 SGHTA, CDR2 FQGNSA. The CDR3 protein is CASTPGEQETQYF. The CDR3, as DNA: TGTGCCAGCACGCCGGGAGAGCAAGAGACCCAGTACTTC.

This clonotype was observed a few times. The chain uses TRBV7-2 and TRBJ2-5; TRBD1 matches 7 bases. Looked up from germline, CDR1 is SGHTA and CDR2 is FQGNSA. The CDR3 contains 18 residues. V lost 5 bases, J lost 0 bases, and 15 bases stayed unmatched. CDR3 sequence (DNA): TGTGCCAGCAGCGAGTTAATTGGGGGCAGGGGGTACCAAGAGACCCAGTACTTC. Residues: CASSELIGGRGYQETQYF.

The chain uses TRBV20-1 and TRBJ1-1, with D uncertain. The CDR3 is 12 amino acids. The germline V gene encodes CDR1 DFQATT and CDR2 SNEGSKA (reference sequence). The ends were cut back, 6 bases at V and 7 bases at J, with 15 bases in the middle. Here the CDR3 reads CSALDAAVEAFF. In nucleotides, the CDR3 is TGCAGTGCCCTAGATGCGGCAGTTGAAGCTTTCTTT.

This clonotype was seen only a few times. This chain connects TRBV20-1 to TRBJ2-3, with D perhaps TRBD1 or TRBD2 (5 bases each). CDR1 and CDR2 (germline): DFQATT, SNEGSKA (reference sequence). CDR3 length: 15 residues. V lost 3 bases to trimming and J lost 0 bases, with 13 bases between them. CDR3 nucleotide sequence: TGCAGTGCTAGGTCAGGGCGGGCTAGCACAGATACGCAGTATTTT. It codes for CSARSGRASTDTQYF.

The gene calls are TRBV27 and TRBJ2-1; D unclear. The CDR3 is 13 amino acids. V lost 4 bases to trimming and J lost 10 bases, with 14 bases between them. Germline values: CDR1 MNHEY, CDR2 SMNVEV (reference sequence). The CDR3: CASSSPATYEQFF. Written as DNA, the CDR3 is TGTGCCAGCAGTTCCCCCGCGACCTACGAGCAGTTCTTC.

The V call is TRBV30, the J call TRBJ2-1; D ambiguous. The CDR3 length is 12 residues. Trimming cost V 5 bases and J 7 bases, with 12 bases left between them. Germline-derived CDR1 and CDR2 are GTSNPN and SVGIG (reference sequence). The CDR3 DNA follows: TGTGCCTGGGGCATGGTAGGGAATGAGCAGTTCTTC. It is translated as CAWGMVGNEQFF. Supplemented by reference TRBV30 and TRBJ2-1, the full variable domain reads SQTIHQWPATLVQPVGSPLSLECTVEGTSNPNLYWYRQAAGRGLQLLFYSVGIGQISSEVPQNLSASRPQDRQFILSSKKLLLSDSGFYLCAWGMVGNEQFFGPGTRLTVL.

V gene TRBV9 combines with J gene TRBJ2-5; D perhaps matches TRBD2 (6 bases). Germline CDR1 SGDLS, CDR2 YYNGEE. Trimming took off 1 base at V and 1 base at J, with 14 bases between the two ends. The CDR3 has 16 residues. The CDR3 DNA is TGTGCCAGCAGCGTATGGAGGGGAACGACCCAAGAGACCCAGTACTTC. Its protein is CASSVWRGTTQETQYF.

The chain has TRBV2 and TRBJ2-1; the D is unclear. The V gene lost 7 bases and the J gene lost 7 bases, with 17 bases spanning the gap. Germline CDR1 SNHLY, CDR2 FYNNEI. CDR3 length: 14 residues. CDR3 residues: CASIVGIRLNEQFF. In DNA, the CDR3 is TGTGCCAGCATTGTCGGAATTAGGTTGAATGAGCAGTTCTTC. The full variable domain, completed using reference TRBV2 and TRBJ2-1, is EPEVTQTPSHQVTQMGQEVILRCVPISNHLYFYWYRQILGQKVEFLVSFYNNEISEKSEIFDDQFSVERPDGSNFTLKIRSTKLEDSAMYFCASIVGIRLNEQFFGPGTRLTVL.

Concerning this clonotype: Mismatch with germline at one junction end may stem from a read error. The J gene is TRBJ2-7, the V gene TRBV27; D is tentatively TRBD1 or TRBD2 (5 bases each). This CDR3 comprises 14 residues. Per the germline V gene, CDR1 is MNHEY and CDR2 is SMNVEV (reference sequence). The DNA of the CDR3 is TGCGCCAGCAGTTTATGGGGAACGAGGGGCGAGCAGTACTTC. Amino acids: CASSLWGTRGEQYF.

The genes are TRBV29-1 and TRBJ2-7; 9 positions agree with TRBD1. The trim removed 1 base at V and 0 bases at J, leaving 4 bases unmatched. Germline CDR1 SQVTM, CDR2 ANQGSEA. CDR3 size: 15 residues. DNA of the CDR3: TGCAGCGTTGAAGGGGGACAGGGAAGCTCCTACGAGCAGTACTTC. It translates to CSVEGGQGSSYEQYF.

With respect to this clonotype: A junction end diverges from the germline sequence, so it may reflect a read error. The chain combines TRBV6-5 with TRBJ1-4, with D unresolved. The germline V gene encodes CDR1 MNHEY and CDR2 SVGAGI. The CDR3 is 14 amino acids. CDR3 sequence: CASSYSQGNGKLFF. The CDR3 region has the DNA TGTGCCAGCAGTTACTCGCAAGGGAATGGAAAACTGTTTTTT.

The V call is TRBV20-1, the J call TRBJ1-2, with D perhaps matching TRBD1 (5 bases). The V gene's germline CDR1 is DFQATT and CDR2 SNEGSKA (reference sequence). Trimming pared 3 bases from V and 4 bases from J, leaving 12 bases between. The CDR3 has 13 residues. The CDR3 DNA reads TGCAGTGCTAGCACCGGGGGTATCTATGGCTACACCTTC. Protein product: CSASTGGIYGYTF.

This clonotype was recorded once. The CDR3 is CASSFGESVYNEQFF. Written as DNA, the CDR3 is TGTGCCAGCAGCTTCGGGGAAAGCGTCTACAATGAGCAGTTCTTC. The chain employs TRBV7-2 and TRBJ2-1, with D tentatively TRBD2 (5 bases). Germline values: CDR1 SGHTA, CDR2 FQGNSA. The CDR3 length is 15 residues. Between the trimmed V and J ends, which lost 3 bases and 3 bases, there was a span of 12 bases.

The chain joins TRBV5-1 to TRBJ2-5; 7 bases map to TRBD2. CDR3 length: 16 residues. Germline V gives CDR1 SGHRS, CDR2 YFSETQ. Trimming cost V 0 bases and J 4 bases; bases outside gene matches: 9. The CDR3, as DNA: TGCGCCAGCAGCTTGGCCAATGCGGGAGCCGGAGAGACCCAGTACTTC. This encodes CASSLANAGAGETQYF.

The V call is TRBV28, the J call TRBJ2-5; 8 bases match TRBD1. This CDR3 has 16 amino acids. Losses at the gene ends were 3 bases for V and 4 bases for J; bases not matched to a gene: 10. Germline CDR1 reads MDHEN; CDR2 reads SYDVKM. As DNA, the CDR3 is TGTGCCAGCAGTTTGGTAGGACAGGGATATAGAGAGACCCAGTACTTC. This translates into CASSLVGQGYRETQYF.

The V gene is TRBV6-6, the J gene TRBJ2-3, with a weak D call TRBD1 (6 bases). Per the germline V gene, CDR1 is MNHNY and CDR2 is SVGAGI (reference sequence). There are 13 residues in the CDR3. V shed 11 bases and J shed 1 base, with 13 bases lying between them. The CDR3 region has the DNA TGTGCCTGGGGGCAGTCGGGCACAGATACGCAGTATTTT. Protein sequence: CAWGQSGTDTQYF.

This chain links TRBV24-1 with TRBJ2-5; D is perhaps TRBD2 (6 bases). There are 16 residues in the CDR3. Germline assignment: CDR1 KGHDR and CDR2 SFDVKD. Trimming cost V 3 bases and J 6 bases, with 19 bases left between them. DNA for the CDR3: TGTGCCACCAGTGATAATAGGGCGGGGAGTAGGAAGACCCAGTACTTC. The encoded protein is CATSDNRAGSRKTQYF.